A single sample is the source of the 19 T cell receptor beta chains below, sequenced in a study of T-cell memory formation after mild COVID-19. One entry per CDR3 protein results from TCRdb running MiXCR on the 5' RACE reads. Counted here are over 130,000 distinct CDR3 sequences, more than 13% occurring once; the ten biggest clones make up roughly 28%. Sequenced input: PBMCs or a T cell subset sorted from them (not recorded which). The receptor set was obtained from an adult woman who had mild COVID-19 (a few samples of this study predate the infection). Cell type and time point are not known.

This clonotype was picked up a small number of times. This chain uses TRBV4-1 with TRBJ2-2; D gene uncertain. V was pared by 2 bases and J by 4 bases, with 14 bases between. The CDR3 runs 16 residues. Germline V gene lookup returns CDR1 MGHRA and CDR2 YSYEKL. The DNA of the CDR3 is TGCGCCAGCAGCCAAATTCCGGGCTCGGGCACCGGGGAGCTGTTTTTT. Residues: CASSQIPGSGTGELFF.

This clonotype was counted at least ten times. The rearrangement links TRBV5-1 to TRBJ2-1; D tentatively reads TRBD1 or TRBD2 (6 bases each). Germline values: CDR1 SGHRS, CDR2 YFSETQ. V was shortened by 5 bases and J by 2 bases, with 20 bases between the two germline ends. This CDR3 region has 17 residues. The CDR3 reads CASSSGSGGLTYNEQFF. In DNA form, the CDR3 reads TGCGCCAGCAGTTCCGGGAGTGGGGGGCTCACCTACAATGAGCAGTTCTTC.

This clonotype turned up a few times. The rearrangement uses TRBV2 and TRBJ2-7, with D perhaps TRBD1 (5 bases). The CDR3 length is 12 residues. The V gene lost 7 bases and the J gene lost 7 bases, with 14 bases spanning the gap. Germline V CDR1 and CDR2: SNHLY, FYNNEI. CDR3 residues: CASNQAGWEQYF. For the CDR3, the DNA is TGTGCCAGCAATCAGGCAGGGTGGGAGCAGTACTTC.

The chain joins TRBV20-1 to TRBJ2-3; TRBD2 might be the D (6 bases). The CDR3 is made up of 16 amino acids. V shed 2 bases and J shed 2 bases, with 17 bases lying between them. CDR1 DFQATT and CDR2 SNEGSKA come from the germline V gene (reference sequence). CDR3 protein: CSARPRPGLITDTQYF. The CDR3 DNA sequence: TGCAGTGCTAGACCTAGGCCTGGACTAATCACAGATACGCAGTATTTT.

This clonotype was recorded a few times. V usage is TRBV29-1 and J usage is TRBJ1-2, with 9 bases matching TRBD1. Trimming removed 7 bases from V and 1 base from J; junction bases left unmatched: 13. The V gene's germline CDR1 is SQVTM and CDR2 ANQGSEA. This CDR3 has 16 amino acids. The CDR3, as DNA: TGCAGCGCGAAACTCTCCGGGACAGGGATTAACTATGGCTACACCTTC. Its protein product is CSAKLSGTGINYGYTF.

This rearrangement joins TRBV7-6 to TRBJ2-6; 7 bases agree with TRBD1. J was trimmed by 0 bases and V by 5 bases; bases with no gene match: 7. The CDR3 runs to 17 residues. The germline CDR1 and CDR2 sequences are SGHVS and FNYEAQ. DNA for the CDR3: TGTGCCAGCAGCGACAGGGACGGAAGCTCTGGGGCCAACGTCCTGACTTTC. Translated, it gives CASSDRDGSSGANVLTF.

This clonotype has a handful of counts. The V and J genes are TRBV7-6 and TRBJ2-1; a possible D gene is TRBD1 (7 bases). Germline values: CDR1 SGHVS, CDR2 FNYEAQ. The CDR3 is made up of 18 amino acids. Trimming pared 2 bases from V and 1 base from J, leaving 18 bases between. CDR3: CASSLWAATGRSYNEQFF. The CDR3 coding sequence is TGTGCCAGCAGCTTATGGGCCGCGACAGGGAGGTCCTACAATGAGCAGTTCTTC.

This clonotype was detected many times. The CDR3 spells CASSFMGQSSYEQYF. The CDR3 DNA sequence: TGTGCCAGCAGCTTTATGGGACAATCCTCCTACGAGCAGTACTTC. The rearrangement uses TRBV5-5 and TRBJ2-7; TRBD1 might be the D (6 bases). The CDR3 contains 15 residues. Germline-derived CDR1 and CDR2 are SGHKS and YYEKEE (reference sequence). The germline V and J ends were trimmed by 2 bases and 0 bases, with 12 bases remaining between them.

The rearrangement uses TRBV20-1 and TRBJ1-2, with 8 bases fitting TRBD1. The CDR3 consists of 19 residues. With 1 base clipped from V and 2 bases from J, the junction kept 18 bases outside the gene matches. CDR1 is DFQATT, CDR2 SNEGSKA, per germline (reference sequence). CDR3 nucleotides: TGCAGTGCTAGAGGACCCCAAAATTGGACAGGGCCCATGAACTATGGCTACACCTTC. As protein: CSARGPQNWTGPMNYGYTF.

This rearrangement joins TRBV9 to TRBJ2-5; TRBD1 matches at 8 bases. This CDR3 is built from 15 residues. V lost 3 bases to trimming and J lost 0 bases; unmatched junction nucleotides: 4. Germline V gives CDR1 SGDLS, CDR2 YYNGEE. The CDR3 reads CASSAEGQDQETQYF. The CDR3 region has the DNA TGTGCCAGCAGCGCCGAGGGACAGGACCAAGAGACCCAGTACTTC. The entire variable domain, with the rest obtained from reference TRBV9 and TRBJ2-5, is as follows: DSGVTQTPKHLITATGQRVTLRCSPRSGDLSVYWYQQSLDQGLQFLIQYYNGEERAKGNILERFSAQQFPDLHSELNLSSLELGDSALYFCASSAEGQDQETQYFGPGTRLLVL.

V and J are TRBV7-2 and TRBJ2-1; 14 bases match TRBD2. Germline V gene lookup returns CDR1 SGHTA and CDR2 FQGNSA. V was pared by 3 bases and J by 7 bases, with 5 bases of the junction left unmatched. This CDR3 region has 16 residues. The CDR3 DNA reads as TGTGCCAGCAGCTTGGGACTAGCGGGAGTAAGGAATGAGCAGTTCTTC. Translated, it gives CASSLGLAGVRNEQFF. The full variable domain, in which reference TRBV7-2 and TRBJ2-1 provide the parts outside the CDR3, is GAGVSQSPSNKVTEKGKDVELRCDPISGHTALYWYRQSLGQGLEFLIYFQGNSAPDKSGLPSDRFSAERTGGSVSTLTIQRTQQEDSAVYLCASSLGLAGVRNEQFFGPGTRLTVL.

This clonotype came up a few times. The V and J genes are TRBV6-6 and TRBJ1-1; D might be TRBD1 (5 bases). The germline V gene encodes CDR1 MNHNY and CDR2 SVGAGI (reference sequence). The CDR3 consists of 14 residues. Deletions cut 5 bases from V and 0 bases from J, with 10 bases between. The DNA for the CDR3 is TGTGCCAGCAGTCCCGGGGGTTTGAACACTGAAGCTTTCTTT. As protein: CASSPGGLNTEAFF.

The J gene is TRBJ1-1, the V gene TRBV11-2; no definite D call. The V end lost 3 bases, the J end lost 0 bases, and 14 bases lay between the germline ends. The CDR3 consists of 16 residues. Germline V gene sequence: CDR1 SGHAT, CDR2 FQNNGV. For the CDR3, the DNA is TGTGCCAGCAGCTTCGGTACGATTCTGATGAACACTGAAGCTTTCTTT. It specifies CASSFGTILMNTEAFF.

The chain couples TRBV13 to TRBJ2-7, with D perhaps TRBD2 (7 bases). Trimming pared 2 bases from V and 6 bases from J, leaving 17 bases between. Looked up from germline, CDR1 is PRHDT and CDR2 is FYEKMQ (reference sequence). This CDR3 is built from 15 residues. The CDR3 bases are TGTGCCAGCAGCTTAACAGGGACTACTCTTAGCGAGCAGTACTTC. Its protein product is CASSLTGTTLSEQYF.

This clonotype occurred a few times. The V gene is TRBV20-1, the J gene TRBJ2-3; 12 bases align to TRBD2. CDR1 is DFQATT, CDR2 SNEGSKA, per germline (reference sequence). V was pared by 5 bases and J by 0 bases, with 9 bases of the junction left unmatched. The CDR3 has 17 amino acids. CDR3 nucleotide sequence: TGCAGTGCTTTCCCACAAGGGACTAGCGGGAGCACAGATACGCAGTATTTT. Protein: CSAFPQGTSGSTDTQYF.

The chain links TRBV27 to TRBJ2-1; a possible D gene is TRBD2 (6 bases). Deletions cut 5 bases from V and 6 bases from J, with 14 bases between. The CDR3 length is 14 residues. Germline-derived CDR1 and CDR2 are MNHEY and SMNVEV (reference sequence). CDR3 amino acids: CASSAEGRTNEQFF. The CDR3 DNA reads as TGTGCCAGCAGTGCGGAGGGCCGCACCAATGAGCAGTTCTTC.

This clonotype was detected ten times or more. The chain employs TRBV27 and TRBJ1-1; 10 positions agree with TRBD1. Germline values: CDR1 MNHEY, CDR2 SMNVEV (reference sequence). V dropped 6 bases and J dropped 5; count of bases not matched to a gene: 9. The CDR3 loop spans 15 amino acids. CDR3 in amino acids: CASRPGTGAATEAFF. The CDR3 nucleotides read TGTGCCAGCAGACCCGGGACAGGGGCTGCTACTGAAGCTTTCTTT.

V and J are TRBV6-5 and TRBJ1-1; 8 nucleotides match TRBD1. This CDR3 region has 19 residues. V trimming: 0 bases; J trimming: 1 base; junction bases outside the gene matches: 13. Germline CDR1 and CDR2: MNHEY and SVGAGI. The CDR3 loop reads CASSYSIIRGRVGNTEAFF. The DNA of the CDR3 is TGTGCCAGCAGTTACTCGATAATCAGGGGGCGAGTTGGGAACACTGAAGCTTTCTTT.

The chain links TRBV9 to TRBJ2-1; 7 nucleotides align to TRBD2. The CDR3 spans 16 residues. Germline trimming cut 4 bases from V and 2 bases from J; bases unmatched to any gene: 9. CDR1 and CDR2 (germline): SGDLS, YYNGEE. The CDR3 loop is CASSPTGGDPYNEQFF. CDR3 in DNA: TGTGCCAGCAGCCCCACTGGGGGGGATCCCTACAATGAGCAGTTCTTC.